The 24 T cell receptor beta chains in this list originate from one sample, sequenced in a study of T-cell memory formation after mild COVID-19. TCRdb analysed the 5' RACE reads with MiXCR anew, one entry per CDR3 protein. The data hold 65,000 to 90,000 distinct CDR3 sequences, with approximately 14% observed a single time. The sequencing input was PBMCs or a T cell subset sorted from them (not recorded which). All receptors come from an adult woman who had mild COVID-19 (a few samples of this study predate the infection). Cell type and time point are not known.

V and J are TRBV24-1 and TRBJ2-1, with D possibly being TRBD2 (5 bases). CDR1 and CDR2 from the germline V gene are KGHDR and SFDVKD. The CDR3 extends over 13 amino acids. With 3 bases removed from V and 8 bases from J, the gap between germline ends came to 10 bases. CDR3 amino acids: CATSDESRDEQFF. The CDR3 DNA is TGTGCCACCAGTGATGAGTCGCGGGATGAGCAGTTCTTC.

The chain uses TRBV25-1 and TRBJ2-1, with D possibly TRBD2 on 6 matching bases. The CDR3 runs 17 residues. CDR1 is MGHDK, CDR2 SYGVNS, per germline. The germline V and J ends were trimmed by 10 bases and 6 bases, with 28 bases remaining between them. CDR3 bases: TGTGCCACCTTCTCCACACAGAATAGCGGCCCTCGCAATGAGCAGTTCTTC. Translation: CATFSTQNSGPRNEQFF.

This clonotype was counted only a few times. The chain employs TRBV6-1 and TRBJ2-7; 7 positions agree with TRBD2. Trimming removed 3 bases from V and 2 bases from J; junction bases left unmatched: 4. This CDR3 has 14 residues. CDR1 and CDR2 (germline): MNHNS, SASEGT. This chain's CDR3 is CASSDTGGPYEQYF. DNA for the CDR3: TGTGCCAGCAGTGACACGGGGGGACCCTACGAGCAGTACTTC.

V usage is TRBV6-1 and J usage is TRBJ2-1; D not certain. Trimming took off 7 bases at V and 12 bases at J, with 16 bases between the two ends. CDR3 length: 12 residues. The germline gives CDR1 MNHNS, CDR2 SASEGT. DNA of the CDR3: TGTGCCAGCAAAGTAGGGCTGAGACCGCAGTTCTTC. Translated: CASKVGLRPQFF.

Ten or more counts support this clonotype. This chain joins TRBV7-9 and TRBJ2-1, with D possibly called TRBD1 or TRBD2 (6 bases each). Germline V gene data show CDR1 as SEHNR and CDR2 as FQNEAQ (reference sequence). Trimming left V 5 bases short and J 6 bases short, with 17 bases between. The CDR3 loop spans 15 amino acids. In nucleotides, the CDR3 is TGTGCCAGCAGCCTTGGGGGGCTCCTTCTCAATGAGCAGTTCTTC. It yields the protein CASSLGGLLLNEQFF. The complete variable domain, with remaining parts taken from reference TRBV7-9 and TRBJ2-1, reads DTGVSQNPRHKITKRGQNVTFRCDPISEHNRLYWYRQTLGQGPEFLTYFQNEAQLEKSRLLSDRFSAERPKGSFSTLEIQRTEQGDSAMYLCASSLGGLLLNEQFFGPGTRLTVL.

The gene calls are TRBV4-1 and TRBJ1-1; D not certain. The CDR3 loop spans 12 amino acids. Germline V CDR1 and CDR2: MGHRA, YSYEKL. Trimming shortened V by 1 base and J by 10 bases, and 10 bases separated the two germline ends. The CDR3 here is CASSQVMGRAFF. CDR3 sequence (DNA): TGCGCCAGCAGCCAAGTAATGGGTCGAGCTTTCTTT.

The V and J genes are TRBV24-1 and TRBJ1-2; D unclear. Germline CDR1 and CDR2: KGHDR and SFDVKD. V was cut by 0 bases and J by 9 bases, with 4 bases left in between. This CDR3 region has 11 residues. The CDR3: CATSDLGSYTF. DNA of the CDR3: TGTGCCACCAGTGATTTGGGGAGCTACACCTTC.

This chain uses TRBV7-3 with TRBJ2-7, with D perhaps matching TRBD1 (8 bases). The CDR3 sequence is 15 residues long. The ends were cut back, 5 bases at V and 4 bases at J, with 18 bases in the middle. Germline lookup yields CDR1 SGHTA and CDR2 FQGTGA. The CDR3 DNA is TGTGCCAGCAGCGCCCGACAGGGGAGGGGTTACGAGCAGTACTTC. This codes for CASSARQGRGYEQYF.

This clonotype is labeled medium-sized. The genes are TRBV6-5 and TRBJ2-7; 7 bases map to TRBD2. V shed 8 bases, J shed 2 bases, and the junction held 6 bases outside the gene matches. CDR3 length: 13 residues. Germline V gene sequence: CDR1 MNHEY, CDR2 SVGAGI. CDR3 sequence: CASQLGRPYEQYF. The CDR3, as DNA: TGTGCCAGCCAGCTCGGGAGGCCCTACGAGCAGTACTTC.

For the CDR3, the DNA is TGTGCCAGCAGCTTGCACAGGGAAGAATACATTCAGTACTTC. Its translation is CASSLHREEYIQYF. J is TRBJ2-4 and V is TRBV5-5, with D perhaps TRBD1 (6 bases). The V gene's germline CDR1 is SGHKS and CDR2 YYEKEE (reference sequence). Trimming took off 1 base at V and 8 bases at J, with 13 bases between the two ends. The CDR3 extends over 14 amino acids.

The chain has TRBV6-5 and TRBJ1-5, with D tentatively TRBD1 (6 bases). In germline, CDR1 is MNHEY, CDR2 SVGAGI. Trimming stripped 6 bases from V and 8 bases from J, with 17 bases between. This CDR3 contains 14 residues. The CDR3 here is CASRPKTGIKPQHF. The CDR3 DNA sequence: TGTGCCAGCAGACCTAAAACAGGGATTAAGCCCCAGCATTTT.

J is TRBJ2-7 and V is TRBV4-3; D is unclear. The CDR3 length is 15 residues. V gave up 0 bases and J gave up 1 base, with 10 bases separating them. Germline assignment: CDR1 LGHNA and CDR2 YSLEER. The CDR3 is CASSQEIQESYEQYF. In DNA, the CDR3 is TGCGCCAGCAGCCAAGAGATCCAGGAATCCTACGAGCAGTACTTC.

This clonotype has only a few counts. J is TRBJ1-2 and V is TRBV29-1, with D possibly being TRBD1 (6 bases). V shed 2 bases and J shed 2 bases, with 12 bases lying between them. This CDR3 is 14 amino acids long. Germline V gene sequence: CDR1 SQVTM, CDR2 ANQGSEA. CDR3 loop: CSVETQGFNYGYTF. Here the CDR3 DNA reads TGCAGCGTTGAAACACAGGGATTCAACTATGGCTACACCTTC.

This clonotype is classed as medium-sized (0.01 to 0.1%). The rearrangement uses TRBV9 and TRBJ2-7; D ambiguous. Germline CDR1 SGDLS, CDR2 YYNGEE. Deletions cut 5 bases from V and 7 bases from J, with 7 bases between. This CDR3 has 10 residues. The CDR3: CASRWGEQYF. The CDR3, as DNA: TGTGCCAGCAGGTGGGGTGAGCAGTACTTC.

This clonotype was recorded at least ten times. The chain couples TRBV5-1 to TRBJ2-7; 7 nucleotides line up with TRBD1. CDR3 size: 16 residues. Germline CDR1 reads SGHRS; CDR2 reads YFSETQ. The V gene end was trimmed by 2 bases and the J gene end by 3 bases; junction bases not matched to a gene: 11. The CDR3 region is CASSLGRQGDIYEQYF. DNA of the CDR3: TGCGCCAGCAGCTTAGGTCGGCAGGGGGACATCTACGAGCAGTACTTC. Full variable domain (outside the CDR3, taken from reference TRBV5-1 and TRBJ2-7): KAGVTQTPRYLIKTRGQQVTLSCSPISGHRSVSWYQQTPGQGLQFLFEYFSETQRNKGNFPGRFSGRQFSNSRSEMNVSTLELGDSALYLCASSLGRQGDIYEQYFGPGTRLTVT.

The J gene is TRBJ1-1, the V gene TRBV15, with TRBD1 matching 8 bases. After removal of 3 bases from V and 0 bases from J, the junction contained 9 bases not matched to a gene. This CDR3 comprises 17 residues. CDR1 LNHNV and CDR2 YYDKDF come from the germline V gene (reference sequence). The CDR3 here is CATSSPRRQGMNTEAFF. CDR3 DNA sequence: TGTGCCACCAGCAGCCCCCGGCGACAGGGGATGAACACTGAAGCTTTCTTT.

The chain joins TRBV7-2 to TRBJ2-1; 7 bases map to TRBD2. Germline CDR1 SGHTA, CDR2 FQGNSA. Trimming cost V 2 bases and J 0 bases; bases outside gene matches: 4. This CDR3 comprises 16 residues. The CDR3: CASSLSGTNSYNEQFF. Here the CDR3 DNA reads TGTGCCAGCAGCTTATCGGGGACTAACTCCTACAATGAGCAGTTCTTC. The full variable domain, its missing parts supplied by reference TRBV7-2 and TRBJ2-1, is GAGVSQSPSNKVTEKGKDVELRCDPISGHTALYWYRQSLGQGLEFLIYFQGNSAPDKSGLPSDRFSAERTGGSVSTLTIQRTQQEDSAVYLCASSLSGTNSYNEQFFGPGTRLTVL.

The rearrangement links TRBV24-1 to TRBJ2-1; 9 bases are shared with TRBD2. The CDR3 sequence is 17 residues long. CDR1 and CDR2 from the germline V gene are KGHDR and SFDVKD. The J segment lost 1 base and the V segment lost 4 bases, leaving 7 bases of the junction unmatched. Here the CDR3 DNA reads TGTGCCACCAGTGAGGCCGTAGCGGGGGTGTCCTACAATGAGCAGTTCTTC. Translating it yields CATSEAVAGVSYNEQFF.

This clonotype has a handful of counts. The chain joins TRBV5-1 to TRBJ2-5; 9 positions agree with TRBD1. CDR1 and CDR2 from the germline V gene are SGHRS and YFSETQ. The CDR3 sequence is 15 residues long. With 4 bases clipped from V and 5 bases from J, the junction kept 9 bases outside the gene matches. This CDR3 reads CASSGPQGAKETQYF. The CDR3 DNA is TGCGCCAGCAGCGGGCCACAGGGGGCGAAGGAGACCCAGTACTTC.

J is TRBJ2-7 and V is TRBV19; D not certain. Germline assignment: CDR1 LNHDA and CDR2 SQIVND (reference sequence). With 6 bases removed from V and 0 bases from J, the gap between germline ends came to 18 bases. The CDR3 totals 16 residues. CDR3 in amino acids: CASSGIGRTSSYEQYF. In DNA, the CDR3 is TGTGCCAGTAGCGGCATCGGACGGACGAGCTCCTACGAGCAGTACTTC.

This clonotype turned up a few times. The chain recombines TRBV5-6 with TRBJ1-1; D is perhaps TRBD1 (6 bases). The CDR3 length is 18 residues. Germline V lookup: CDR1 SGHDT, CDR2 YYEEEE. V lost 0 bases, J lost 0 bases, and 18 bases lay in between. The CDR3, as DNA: TGTGCCAGCAGCTTGGCGACAGGACCTGACACCATGAACACTGAAGCTTTCTTT. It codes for CASSLATGPDTMNTEAFF.

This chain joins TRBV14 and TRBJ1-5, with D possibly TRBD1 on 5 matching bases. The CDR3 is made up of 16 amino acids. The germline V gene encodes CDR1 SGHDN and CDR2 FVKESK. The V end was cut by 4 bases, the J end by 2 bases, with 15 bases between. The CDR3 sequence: CASSLTGEGGNQPQHF. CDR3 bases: TGTGCCAGCAGCCTGACCGGGGAAGGGGGCAATCAGCCCCAGCATTTT.

CDR3 DNA: TGCGCCAGCAGCCAAGCCGTGGCAGGGCAAACAAGCTACAATGAGCAGTTCTTC. Translating it yields CASSQAVAGQTSYNEQFF. This chain connects TRBV4-1 to TRBJ2-1; a possible D gene is TRBD1 (5 bases). Germline CDR1 is MGHRA and CDR2 is YSYEKL. V gave up 1 base and J gave up 3 bases, with 19 bases separating them. The CDR3 length is 18 residues.

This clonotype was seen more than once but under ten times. DNA for the CDR3: TGTGCCAGCAGTGACAAGCTGAACACTGAAGCTTTCTTT. Amino acids: CASSDKLNTEAFF. The chain has TRBV2 and TRBJ1-1; D not certain. CDR3 length equals 13 residues. Looked up from germline, CDR1 is SNHLY and CDR2 is FYNNEI. The ends were cut back, 3 bases at V and 0 bases at J, with 5 bases in the middle.